The sequence of this T cell receptor (beta chain) was determined in a study of regulatory T cells in long-lasting Graves disease. Regarding time point: persistent/refractory GD, antithyroid drugs over 5 years with positive TRAb. After RNA was extracted from PBMCs, the TCR library was made from it. Construction of TCR beta libraries relied on iRepertoire HTBI primers and on Arm-PCR targeting CDR3 regions. Each CDR3 protein gets one entry after TCRdb re-called the multiplex PCR reads with MiXCR. The sample records roughly 470,000 distinct CDR3 sequences, less than 25% being singletons. This clonotype was detected many times. The receptor's source is a female donor with Graves disease. The sequences come from peripheral blood mononuclear cells (PBMCs), collected when the disease was refractory, from a patient treated with antithyroid drugs.

The CDR3 sequence: CASSSRLAGVYEQYF. The DNA of the CDR3 is TGTGCCAGCAGTTCACGACTAGCGGGAGTTTACGAGCAGTACTTC. The V gene is TRBV28, the J gene TRBJ2-7, with TRBD2 matching over 12 bases. Germline V gene lookup returns CDR1 MDHEN and CDR2 SYDVKM. V dropped 4 bases and J dropped 4; count of bases not matched to a gene: 5. This CDR3 spans 15 amino acids.